The rows below give T cell receptor beta chains drawn from one sample of a study of T cell responses to AZD1222 COVID-19 vaccine. TCRdb's table, derived via immunoSEQ multiplex PCR, lists solely in-frame clones and lacks some. The table shows 90,000 to 150,000 clones, with approximately 87% occurring only once. This specimen was peripheral blood, taken on day 0 of AZD1222 vaccination. The source of these receptors is an adult in good health. Both conserved end residues are trimmed from each CDR3. The D gene is left open where the match is weak.

TRBV5-1 TRBD1 ASSSDGQGSGELF
TRBV19 TRBD1 ASSTKATGAEQF
TRBV4-1 . ASSQEGWEKLF
TRBV3-1/TRBV3-2 TRBD1 ASINTGVNTEAF
TRBV28 TRBD1 ASSLPGGGNSNQPQH
TRBV29-1 TRBD1 SVARGLANEQF
TRBV4-2 TRBD2 ASSQDFGLAANEQF
TRBV2 . ASSEDWGGYT
TRBV4-2 . ASVDLKGNTEAF
TRBV11-1 TRBD1 ASSPDRLLSREQF
TRBV10-1 . ASSHGFGGSYEQY
TRBV5-4 TRBD2 ASSLTTGGGQETQY
TRBV6-4 TRBD2 ASSSGTSSNEQF